This TCR beta chain came from a study of cytomegalovirus exposure and HLA in healthy donors. The study, taken as a whole, reports: Data from an earlier analysis indicated that most TCR beta V segments were productive either about 90% or about 30% of the time.

PCR involved 60 Vbeta and 13 Jbeta primers. Some clones are missing from TCRdb's copy, which holds only in-frame ones; the method was immunoSEQ multiplex PCR. The table lists roughly 170,000 clones, roughly 87% of them singletons. Details on this clone: Its cognate antigen is unknown.

The receptor's source is a man aged 50 to 59 in good health and CMV-seronegative. The sample taken for sequencing was PBMCs.

In DNA, the CDR3 is TGCGCCAGCAGCTTCCGTTCTCAGGTGGGGGAGCTGTTTTTT. Protein: CASSFRSQVGELFF. This chain connects TRBV5-1 to TRBJ2-2; no clear D. CDR1 is SGHRS and CDR2 is YFSETQ in the germline V gene. This CDR3 is 14 amino acids long. The ends were cut back, 2 bases at V and 8 bases at J, with 13 bases in the middle.